A single sample gave rise to the 2 T cell receptor beta chains below, sequenced in a study of blood T cell repertoires in COVID-19. The table came from immunoSEQ multiplex PCR; TCRdb's copy has only in-frame clones and leaves some out. The top ten clones hold 4% of a sample with 160,000 or so clones, less than 90% of them seen once. The specimen was peripheral blood. These receptors were obtained from a woman in her sixties or seventies with acute or convalescent COVID-19.

The chain couples TRBV6-5 to TRBJ2-1; no definite D call. CDR1 and CDR2 (germline): MNHEY, SVGAGI. The V end was cut by 7 bases, the J end by 1 base, with 11 bases between. The CDR3 sequence is 14 residues long. The CDR3 nucleotides are TGTGCCAGCAATCCAGCGAATTCCTACAATGAGCAGTTCTTC. The encoded protein is CASNPANSYNEQFF.

J is TRBJ2-1 and V is TRBV5-5, with TRBD2 matching over 12 bases. This CDR3 region has 16 residues. Trimming cost V 4 bases and J 6 bases; bases outside gene matches: 8. The germline gives CDR1 SGHKS, CDR2 YYEKEE (reference sequence). The DNA of the CDR3 is TGTGCCAGCAGCAAACTAGCGGGAGGCCCAGTCAATGAGCAGTTCTTC. It specifies CASSKLAGGPVNEQFF.